This is a list of T cell receptor beta chains from one sample in a study of OX40 agonist ivuxolimab in advanced cancers. Method: immunoSEQ multiplex PCR; TCRdb's copy keeps in-frame clones and lacks some. The data contain more than 100,000 clones, approximately 90% of them singletons. Sequencing used CD4+ or CD8+ T cells sorted from blood, obtained in a trial of the OX40 agonist ivuxolimab. The receptors stem from an adult with an advanced solid tumor such as melanoma, head and neck, liver or kidney cancer. Both conserved end residues are part of each CDR3. The D gene is left open where the match is weak. Clone size appears in some rows only: once, few, many, or a class for an expanded clone.

V gene: TRBV30
clone size: -
CDR3 length: 15
J gene: TRBJ2-7
D gene: -
CDR3 protein: CAWSHGTSRIYEQYF
CDR3 DNA: TGTGCCTGGAGTCACGGGACATCCCGAATCTACGAGCAGTACTTC

V gene: TRBV12-5
clone size: -
CDR3 length: 15
J gene: TRBJ2-7
D gene: TRBD1
CDR3 protein: CASGLGTGGTYEQYF
CDR3 DNA: TGTGCTAGTGGTTTGGGGACAGGTGGGACCTACGAGCAGTACTTC

V gene: TRBV18
clone size: -
CDR3 length: 16
J gene: TRBJ1-1
D gene: -
CDR3 protein: CASSPRGGGMNTEAFF
CDR3 DNA: TGTGCCAGCTCACCAAGGGGGGGCGGCATGAACACTGAAGCTTTCTTT

V gene: TRBV28
clone size: -
CDR3 length: 14
J gene: TRBJ2-4
D gene: -
CDR3 protein: CASSLAGSGNIQYF
CDR3 DNA: TGTGCCAGCAGCTTGGCCGGGAGCGGGAACATTCAGTACTTC

V gene: TRBV11-2
clone size: -
CDR3 length: 15
J gene: TRBJ2-7
D gene: TRBD1
CDR3 protein: CASSTRRQGSYEQYF
CDR3 DNA: TGTGCCAGCAGCACCCGTAGACAGGGATCGTACGAGCAGTACTTC

V gene: TRBV6-5
clone size: -
CDR3 length: 15
J gene: TRBJ1-5
D gene: -
CDR3 protein: CASSTPRTGNQPQHF
CDR3 DNA: TGTGCCAGCAGTACCCCCCGGACAGGCAATCAGCCCCAGCATTTT

V gene: TRBV21-1
clone size: -
CDR3 length: 16
J gene: TRBJ2-5
D gene: -
CDR3 protein: CASSNDREEHQETQYF
CDR3 DNA: TGTGCCAGCAGCAACGATCGGGAGGAGCACCAAGAGACCCAGTACTTC

V gene: TRBV2
clone size: -
CDR3 length: 10
J gene: TRBJ2-1
D gene: -
CDR3 protein: CASTELEQFF
CDR3 DNA: TGTGCCAGCACGGAGCTTGAGCAGTTCTTC

V gene: TRBV6-6
clone size: -
CDR3 length: 14
J gene: TRBJ1-5
D gene: TRBD1
CDR3 protein: CASSPRQGRQPQHF
CDR3 DNA: TGCGCCAGCTCTCCGAGACAGGGTCGTCAGCCCCAGCATTTT

V gene: TRBV10-3
clone size: -
CDR3 length: 15
J gene: TRBJ2-5
D gene: -
CDR3 protein: CAISEAGGARETQYF
CDR3 DNA: TGTGCCATCAGTGAGGCAGGGGGGGCGCGAGAGACCCAGTACTTC

V gene: TRBV15
clone size: -
CDR3 length: 15
J gene: TRBJ1-5
D gene: TRBD1
CDR3 protein: CATSGRDRRLEPQHF
CDR3 DNA: TGTGCCACCAGCGGCCGGGACAGGAGGCTAGAGCCCCAGCATTTT

V gene: TRBV7-9
clone size: -
CDR3 length: 13
J gene: TRBJ1-5
D gene: -
CDR3 protein: CASNLTSSQPQHF
CDR3 DNA: TGTGCCAGCAACTTAACGTCGTCTCAGCCCCAGCATTTT

V gene: TRBV19
clone size: once
CDR3 length: 13
J gene: TRBJ2-3
D gene: -
CDR3 protein: CASSPNAAGTQYF
CDR3 DNA: TGTGCCAGTAGCCCCAACGCAGCAGGTACGCAGTATTTT

V gene: TRBV7-2
clone size: once
CDR3 length: 14
J gene: TRBJ2-1
D gene: TRBD2
CDR3 protein: CASSSSGFYNEQFF
CDR3 DNA: TGTGCCAGCAGCTCTAGCGGGTTTTACAATGAGCAGTTCTTC

V gene: TRBV7-2
clone size: -
CDR3 length: 18
J gene: TRBJ2-5
D gene: -
CDR3 protein: CASSPLLGGGHFQETQYF
CDR3 DNA: TGTGCCAGCAGCCCACTACTAGGAGGGGGACACTTCCAAGAGACCCAGTACTTC

V gene: TRBV4-2
clone size: -
CDR3 length: 16
J gene: TRBJ2-2
D gene: -
CDR3 protein: CASSQVRGTNTGELFF
CDR3 DNA: TGTGCCAGCAGCCAAGTTAGAGGGACGAACACCGGGGAGCTGTTTTTT

V gene: TRBV18
clone size: -
CDR3 length: 14
J gene: TRBJ1-1
D gene: -
CDR3 protein: CASSLDTSSTEAFF
CDR3 DNA: TGTGCCAGCTCACTTGACACGTCGTCCACTGAAGCTTTCTTT

V gene: TRBV20-1
clone size: -
CDR3 length: 11
J gene: TRBJ2-7
D gene: -
CDR3 protein: CSARVVHEQYF
CDR3 DNA: TGCAGTGCTAGGGTGGTGCACGAGCAGTACTTC

V gene: TRBV15
clone size: -
CDR3 length: 13
J gene: TRBJ1-1
D gene: -
CDR3 protein: CATSRDPRDPSFF
CDR3 DNA: TGTGCCACCAGCAGAGATCCGAGGGATCCCTCCTTCTTT

V gene: TRBV27
clone size: -
CDR3 length: 16
J gene: TRBJ2-1
D gene: -
CDR3 protein: CASSPLDASSYNEQFF
CDR3 DNA: TGTGCCAGCAGTCCCCTTGACGCTAGCTCCTACAATGAGCAGTTCTTC

V gene: TRBV18
clone size: -
CDR3 length: 13
J gene: TRBJ2-1
D gene: -
CDR3 protein: CASSPPGDNEQFF
CDR3 DNA: TGTGCCAGCTCACCACCGGGGGACAATGAGCAGTTCTTC